A selection of T cell receptor beta chains follows, all from one sample in a study of yellow fever vaccine responses in identical twins. One entry per CDR3 protein, called by TCRdb with MiXCR from the RT-PCR reads. This repertoire shows 17,000 or so distinct CDR3 sequences, roughly 70% found once; its top ten account for about 2.7%. The sample consisted of T cells from blood (PBMCs), unsorted or a sorted subset (not recorded which), taken before or after yellow fever vaccination (not recorded which). Receptor source: a young woman who received the yellow fever vaccine. Each CDR3 is given with its conserved first and last residue. Each record gives: D gene, J gene, clone size, V gene, CDR3 protein, CDR3 DNA. The D gene is left open where the match is weak. Expanded clones are given a class, and other clones once, few, many or no size at all.

D gene: TRBD2
J gene: TRBJ2-5
clone size: few
V gene: TRBV3-1
CDR3 protein: CASSQDPPGLAGGKETQYF
CDR3 DNA: TGTGCCAGCAGCCAAGACCCCCCAGGACTAGCCGGCGGCAAAGAGACCCAGTACTTC

D gene: NA
J gene: TRBJ2-7
clone size: NA
V gene: TRBV28
CDR3 protein: CASSLSYGEVGQYF
CDR3 DNA: TGTGCCAGCAGTTTATCGTACGGGGAGGTGGGGCAGTACTTC

D gene: NA
J gene: TRBJ1-6
clone size: NA
V gene: TRBV18
CDR3 protein: CASSPAAPVIGSPLHF
CDR3 DNA: TGTGCCAGCTCCCCGGCGGCACCGGTTATAGGTTCACCCCTCCACTTT

D gene: NA
J gene: TRBJ1-3
clone size: once
V gene: TRBV18
CDR3 protein: CASSPPRDSRNTIYF
CDR3 DNA: TGTGCCAGCTCACCACCCAGAGACAGCCGAAACACCATATATTTT

D gene: NA
J gene: TRBJ2-3
clone size: once
V gene: TRBV18
CDR3 protein: CASSPAQTDTQYF
CDR3 DNA: TGTGCCAGCTCACCAGCCCAGACAGATACGCAGTATTTT

D gene: NA
J gene: TRBJ2-1
clone size: NA
V gene: TRBV5-6
CDR3 protein: CASSLWGGVDYHYNEQFF
CDR3 DNA: TGTGCCAGCAGCTTGTGGGGAGGTGTGGACTACCACTACAATGAGCAGTTCTTC

D gene: NA
J gene: TRBJ2-1
clone size: few
V gene: TRBV24-1
CDR3 protein: CATRGQGYNEQFF
CDR3 DNA: TGTGCCACCCGGGGCCAGGGATACAATGAGCAGTTCTTC

D gene: NA
J gene: TRBJ1-3
clone size: NA
V gene: TRBV19
CDR3 protein: CASSIYGSSGNTIYF
CDR3 DNA: TGTGCCAGTAGTATATATGGGAGCTCTGGAAACACCATATATTTT

D gene: NA
J gene: TRBJ2-1
clone size: NA
V gene: TRBV20-1
CDR3 protein: CSARDVASHEQFF
CDR3 DNA: TGCAGTGCTAGAGATGTGGCTAGTCATGAGCAGTTCTTC

D gene: NA
J gene: TRBJ1-1
clone size: NA
V gene: TRBV12-3/TRBV12-4
CDR3 protein: CASSLGRGRNTEAFF
CDR3 DNA: TGTGCCAGCAGTTTAGGGAGGGGACGGAACACTGAAGCTTTCTTT

D gene: NA
J gene: TRBJ2-3
clone size: NA
V gene: TRBV7-9
CDR3 protein: CASSMPSRPDTQYF
CDR3 DNA: TGTGCCAGCAGCATGCCCTCCCGTCCGGATACGCAGTATTTT

D gene: NA
J gene: TRBJ2-1
clone size: NA
V gene: TRBV7-9
CDR3 protein: CASSLALGVVPEQFF
CDR3 DNA: TGTGCCAGCAGCTTAGCCCTAGGGGTTGTTCCTGAGCAGTTCTTC

D gene: TRBD2
J gene: TRBJ2-7
clone size: NA
V gene: TRBV6-1
CDR3 protein: CASREREGSYEQYF
CDR3 DNA: TGTGCCAGCAGGGAGCGGGAGGGTTCCTACGAGCAGTACTTC

D gene: TRBD2
J gene: TRBJ2-1
clone size: once
V gene: TRBV27
CDR3 protein: CASSSGATYNEQFF
CDR3 DNA: TGTGCCAGCAGTAGCGGGGCTACCTACAATGAGCAGTTCTTC

D gene: NA
J gene: TRBJ2-5
clone size: NA
V gene: TRBV6-4
CDR3 protein: CASSHPRGREGTQYF
CDR3 DNA: TGTGCCAGCAGTCACCCCCGGGGGCGCGAGGGGACCCAGTACTTC

D gene: TRBD1
J gene: TRBJ1-2
clone size: NA
V gene: TRBV27
CDR3 protein: CASSLTGVGYGYTF
CDR3 DNA: TGTGCCAGCAGCCTGACAGGGGTTGGCTATGGCTACACCTTC

D gene: NA
J gene: TRBJ2-5
clone size: NA
V gene: TRBV18
CDR3 protein: CASSSQRRTEGETQYF
CDR3 DNA: TGTGCCAGCTCATCACAACGCCGGACAGAGGGGGAGACCCAGTACTTC

D gene: NA
J gene: TRBJ2-5
clone size: NA
V gene: TRBV4-1
CDR3 protein: CASSLLTAVETQYF
CDR3 DNA: TGCGCCAGCAGCCTCCTTACGGCGGTGGAGACCCAGTACTTC

D gene: NA
J gene: TRBJ2-1
clone size: NA
V gene: TRBV29-1
CDR3 protein: CSVGWATLYNEQFF
CDR3 DNA: TGCAGCGTTGGTTGGGCTACCCTCTACAATGAGCAGTTCTTC

D gene: TRBD2
J gene: TRBJ2-4
clone size: NA
V gene: TRBV11-1
CDR3 protein: CASSPLSGKGENIQYF
CDR3 DNA: TGTGCCAGCAGCCCCCTTAGCGGGAAGGGGGAAAACATTCAGTACTTC

D gene: TRBD1
J gene: TRBJ2-7
clone size: NA
V gene: TRBV29-1
CDR3 protein: CSVAQGDYEQYF
CDR3 DNA: TGCAGCGTTGCCCAGGGGGACTACGAGCAGTACTTC

D gene: NA
J gene: TRBJ2-7
clone size: NA
V gene: TRBV15
CDR3 protein: CATSRERGYEQYF
CDR3 DNA: TGTGCCACCAGCAGAGAAAGGGGTTACGAGCAGTACTTC

D gene: NA
J gene: TRBJ2-7
clone size: NA
V gene: TRBV10-1
CDR3 protein: CASSESGRGHEQYF
CDR3 DNA: TGCGCCAGCAGTGAGTCCGGCAGGGGCCACGAGCAGTACTTC

D gene: TRBD2
J gene: TRBJ2-7
clone size: NA
V gene: TRBV9
CDR3 protein: CASSASGNSYEQYF
CDR3 DNA: TGTGCCAGCAGCGCTAGCGGGAATTCCTACGAGCAGTACTTC

D gene: NA
J gene: TRBJ2-5
clone size: once
V gene: TRBV7-9
CDR3 protein: CASSLGTRGETQYF
CDR3 DNA: TGTGCCAGCAGCTTAGGGACCAGGGGAGAGACCCAGTACTTC

D gene: NA
J gene: TRBJ1-4
clone size: NA
V gene: TRBV20-1
CDR3 protein: CSARDGINEKLFF
CDR3 DNA: TGCAGTGCCAGGGACGGCATTAATGAAAAACTGTTTTTT

D gene: TRBD2
J gene: TRBJ2-1
clone size: NA
V gene: TRBV2
CDR3 protein: CASIAGFEQFF
CDR3 DNA: TGTGCCAGCATAGCGGGGTTTGAGCAGTTCTTC

D gene: TRBD2
J gene: TRBJ2-3
clone size: NA
V gene: TRBV27
CDR3 protein: CASSRYVTSTSTDTQYF
CDR3 DNA: TGTGCCAGCAGCCGTTACGTGACTAGCACTAGCACAGATACGCAGTATTTT

D gene: TRBD1
J gene: TRBJ2-7
clone size: NA
V gene: TRBV9
CDR3 protein: CASSTDRAPYEQYF
CDR3 DNA: TGTGCCAGCAGCACAGACAGGGCCCCCTACGAGCAGTACTTC

D gene: TRBD2
J gene: TRBJ2-7
clone size: few
V gene: TRBV10-3
CDR3 protein: CAAWSGTSSYEQYF
CDR3 DNA: TGTGCCGCGTGGAGCGGGACCAGCTCCTACGAGCAGTACTTC

D gene: TRBD2
J gene: TRBJ2-1
clone size: NA
V gene: TRBV29-1
CDR3 protein: CSAGGKRPGGDEQFF
CDR3 DNA: TGCAGCGCCGGCGGGAAACGCCCCGGGGGGGATGAGCAGTTCTTC

D gene: NA
J gene: TRBJ2-5
clone size: NA
V gene: TRBV27
CDR3 protein: CASSLRGYGRETQYF
CDR3 DNA: TGTGCCAGCAGTTTGCGGGGTTATGGACGAGAGACCCAGTACTTC

D gene: TRBD1
J gene: TRBJ2-1
clone size: few
V gene: TRBV10-3
CDR3 protein: CAISEPNHQGQFNEQFF
CDR3 DNA: TGTGCCATCAGTGAGCCAAACCATCAGGGACAGTTCAATGAGCAGTTCTTC

D gene: TRBD1
J gene: TRBJ1-4
clone size: few
V gene: TRBV18
CDR3 protein: CASSPRGADLPRWEKLFF
CDR3 DNA: TGTGCCAGCTCACCCAGGGGGGCCGACCTTCCACGGTGGGAAAAACTGTTTTTT

D gene: TRBD2
J gene: TRBJ2-3
clone size: NA
V gene: TRBV19
CDR3 protein: CASRLAGATDTQYF
CDR3 DNA: TGTGCCAGTAGGCTAGCGGGAGCGACAGATACGCAGTATTTT

D gene: NA
J gene: TRBJ1-2
clone size: NA
V gene: TRBV10-1
CDR3 protein: CASRGTDLGGYTF
CDR3 DNA: TGCGCCAGCAGGGGGACGGACCTCGGGGGCTACACCTTC

D gene: NA
J gene: TRBJ2-1
clone size: few
V gene: TRBV5-1
CDR3 protein: CASSLDYQWQGEQFF
CDR3 DNA: TGCGCCAGCAGCTTGGACTACCAGTGGCAGGGTGAGCAGTTCTTC

D gene: TRBD1
J gene: TRBJ2-7
clone size: NA
V gene: TRBV7-6
CDR3 protein: CASSTLQGKEQYF
CDR3 DNA: TGTGCCAGCAGCACCCTACAGGGGAAAGAGCAGTACTTC

D gene: NA
J gene: TRBJ2-7
clone size: NA
V gene: TRBV28
CDR3 protein: CASSLSSRASNEQYF
CDR3 DNA: TGTGCCAGCAGTTTAAGTAGCCGGGCCAGCAACGAGCAGTACTTC

D gene: TRBD2
J gene: TRBJ2-7
clone size: few
V gene: TRBV20-1
CDR3 protein: CSASGTSDYEQYF
CDR3 DNA: TGCAGTGCTAGTGGGACTAGCGACTACGAGCAGTACTTC

D gene: TRBD2
J gene: TRBJ2-7
clone size: NA
V gene: TRBV12-5
CDR3 protein: CASGPGLASEQYF
CDR3 DNA: TGTGCTAGTGGTCCGGGACTAGCGTCCGAGCAGTACTTC

D gene: NA
J gene: TRBJ1-1
clone size: NA
V gene: TRBV7-9
CDR3 protein: CASSLDRTQPLNTEAFF
CDR3 DNA: TGTGCCAGCAGCTTAGATCGGACACAGCCGTTGAACACTGAAGCTTTCTTT

D gene: TRBD1
J gene: TRBJ1-3
clone size: NA
V gene: TRBV20-1
CDR3 protein: CSARALGTDSGNTIYF
CDR3 DNA: TGCAGTGCTAGAGCCTTGGGGACAGACTCTGGAAACACCATATATTTT

D gene: NA
J gene: TRBJ1-2
clone size: NA
V gene: TRBV4-2
CDR3 protein: CASSQDRTDNYGYTF
CDR3 DNA: TGTGCCAGCAGCCAAGATCGGACGGACAACTATGGCTACACCTTC

D gene: NA
J gene: TRBJ1-2
clone size: few
V gene: TRBV13
CDR3 protein: CASSYSSFNGYTF
CDR3 DNA: TGTGCCAGCAGCTACTCCTCATTTAATGGCTACACCTTC

D gene: NA
J gene: TRBJ2-7
clone size: NA
V gene: TRBV29-1
CDR3 protein: CSVFLPGNYEQYF
CDR3 DNA: TGCAGCGTTTTCCTTCCGGGAAACTACGAGCAGTACTTC

D gene: NA
J gene: TRBJ2-1
clone size: NA
V gene: TRBV11-3
CDR3 protein: CASSSPLTDYNEQFF
CDR3 DNA: TGTGCCAGCAGCTCCCCGCTGACAGATTACAATGAGCAGTTCTTC

D gene: NA
J gene: TRBJ1-1
clone size: NA
V gene: TRBV28
CDR3 protein: CASSLGGGPAFF
CDR3 DNA: TGTGCCAGCAGTCTGGGAGGGGGGCCGGCTTTCTTT

D gene: NA
J gene: TRBJ1-1
clone size: NA
V gene: TRBV4-1
CDR3 protein: CASSQRGGANTEAFF
CDR3 DNA: TGCGCCAGCAGCCAGCGGGGGGGGGCGAACACTGAAGCTTTCTTT

D gene: NA
J gene: TRBJ1-3
clone size: NA
V gene: TRBV20-1
CDR3 protein: CSAGPGAGGNTIYF
CDR3 DNA: TGCAGTGCTGGCCCCGGGGCGGGTGGAAACACCATATATTTT

D gene: NA
J gene: TRBJ2-3
clone size: once
V gene: TRBV7-9
CDR3 protein: CASSPPGPLLNTQYF
CDR3 DNA: TGTGCCAGCAGCCCCCCGGGACCGCTTTTGAATACGCAGTATTTT

D gene: NA
J gene: TRBJ2-1
clone size: NA
V gene: TRBV29-1
CDR3 protein: CSVSASNNEQFF
CDR3 DNA: TGCAGCGTTAGTGCCAGTAACAATGAGCAGTTCTTC

D gene: NA
J gene: TRBJ2-3
clone size: few
V gene: TRBV21-1
CDR3 protein: CASSKASGALTDTQYF
CDR3 DNA: TGTGCCAGCAGCAAGGCCAGCGGAGCCCTCACAGATACGCAGTATTTT

D gene: NA
J gene: TRBJ1-6
clone size: NA
V gene: TRBV6-5
CDR3 protein: CASSYGGYNSPLHF
CDR3 DNA: TGTGCCAGCAGTTACGGGGGCTATAATTCACCCCTCCACTTT

D gene: NA
J gene: TRBJ2-5
clone size: NA
V gene: TRBV29-1
CDR3 protein: CSATGIPETQYF
CDR3 DNA: TGCAGCGCCACGGGAATTCCGGAGACCCAGTACTTC

D gene: NA
J gene: TRBJ2-3
clone size: NA
V gene: TRBV12-3/TRBV12-4
CDR3 protein: CASSLFGGTTDTQYF
CDR3 DNA: TGTGCCAGCAGTCTCTTTGGCGGGACGACAGATACGCAGTATTTT

D gene: TRBD1
J gene: TRBJ1-2
clone size: NA
V gene: TRBV7-6
CDR3 protein: CASSSRTTGEKTNYGYTF
CDR3 DNA: TGTGCCAGCAGCTCAAGAACTACAGGGGAGAAAACTAACTATGGCTACACCTTC

D gene: NA
J gene: TRBJ1-2
clone size: NA
V gene: TRBV18
CDR3 protein: CASSPDTNGYTF
CDR3 DNA: TGTGCCAGCTCCCCCGACACCAATGGCTACACCTTC